A single sample is the source of the 25 T cell receptor beta chains below, sequenced in a study of blood T cells in healthy people across ages. A sample-barcoded 5' primer and a J-beta primer mix were used in a second PCR of roughly 7 to 11 cycles. One entry per CDR3 protein, called by TCRdb with MiXCR from the 5' RACE reads. The sample carries about 670,000 distinct CDR3 sequences, around 43% recorded once. The sequenced material came from blood. These receptors all stem from a man aged 80 or over in good health.

This clonotype showed up just once. V and J are TRBV20-1 and TRBJ1-6; D may be TRBD1 (5 bases). The V gene lost 2 bases and the J gene lost 9 bases, with 14 bases spanning the gap. This CDR3 has 14 amino acids. Looked up from germline, CDR1 is DFQATT and CDR2 is SNEGSKA (reference sequence). The DNA for the CDR3 is TGCAGTGCTAGACGTAGGGGCGAGAGTTCACCCCTCCACTTT. It codes for CSARRRGESSPLHF.

This chain joins TRBV3-1 and TRBJ2-5; 7 bases align to TRBD2. The CDR3 runs 14 residues. The V segment lost 4 bases and the J segment 4 bases; nucleotides outside the gene matches: 6. From germline, CDR1 is LGHDT and CDR2 YNNKEL (reference sequence). The CDR3 sequence is CASSLNGGIETQYF. CDR3 coding DNA: TGTGCCAGCAGCCTAAACGGGGGGATAGAGACCCAGTACTTC.

This clonotype was counted at least ten times. The chain recombines TRBV12-3 or TRBV12-4 with TRBJ1-5; D uncertain. Trimming pared 4 bases from V and 0 bases from J, leaving 7 bases between. The CDR3 spans 14 residues. CDR3 sequence: CASSYSNSNQPQHF. In nucleotides, the CDR3 is TGTGCCAGCAGTTACAGTAATAGCAATCAGCCCCAGCATTTT.

CDR3 in amino acids: CASSFTSAPSSSTDTQYF. In DNA form, the CDR3 reads TGTGCCAGCAGTTTCACTAGCGCGCCGAGTTCTAGCACAGATACGCAGTATTTT. This chain joins TRBV12-3 or TRBV12-4 and TRBJ2-3; 7 bases match TRBD2. The CDR3 totals 18 residues. The V segment lost 3 bases and the J segment 0 bases; nucleotides outside the gene matches: 12.

This clonotype was observed a handful of times. The J gene is TRBJ2-6, the V gene TRBV20-1, with D tentatively TRBD1 (5 bases). Per the germline V gene, CDR1 is DFQATT and CDR2 is SNEGSKA (reference sequence). CDR3 length: 16 amino acids. V was clipped by 0 bases and J by 2 bases, with 11 bases between them. Written as DNA, the CDR3 is TGCAGTGCTAGAGACAGGGTCAGTCCTGGGGCCAACGTCCTGACTTTC. It yields the protein CSARDRVSPGANVLTF.

The chain has TRBV7-8 and TRBJ2-5; a possible D gene is TRBD2 (6 bases). In germline, CDR1 is SGHVS, CDR2 FQNEAQ. CDR3 length: 16 amino acids. The V and J ends lost 5 bases and 1 base respectively, with 17 bases between them. The CDR3 region is CASSPRWGGGQETQYF. The CDR3 region has the DNA TGTGCCAGCAGCCCACGTTGGGGAGGTGGCCAAGAGACCCAGTACTTC.

The chain links TRBV20-1 to TRBJ2-2; 10 nucleotides match TRBD2. This CDR3 comprises 15 residues. Germline V gene lookup returns CDR1 DFQATT and CDR2 SNEGSKA (reference sequence). Trimming removed 4 bases from V and 6 bases from J; junction bases left unmatched: 8. The CDR3 is CSATEAGGASGELFF. CDR3 nucleotide sequence: TGCAGTGCTACTGAAGCGGGGGGGGCGTCCGGGGAGCTGTTTTTT.

This clonotype has just one count. The rearrangement links TRBV20-1 to TRBJ1-1; D is unresolved. This CDR3 spans 12 amino acids. Per germline, CDR1 DFQATT and CDR2 SNEGSKA (reference sequence). V was trimmed by 5 bases and J by 8 bases, leaving 15 bases between them. The CDR3 spells CSALDEGREAFF. The CDR3 DNA reads TGCAGTGCTCTCGATGAGGGTCGAGAAGCTTTCTTT.

The CDR3 region is CASRLTGLNQPQHF. The DNA of the CDR3 is TGTGCCAGCAGGTTAACAGGGCTCAATCAGCCCCAGCATTTT. V and J are TRBV6-2 or TRBV6-3 and TRBJ1-5, with D perhaps TRBD1 (6 bases). Germline V gene data show CDR1 as MNHEY and CDR2 as SVGEGT. CDR3 length: 14 residues. V was trimmed by 6 bases and J by 3 bases, leaving 12 bases between them.

A single count supports this clonotype. As the CDR3 is not closed by the conserved phenylalanine or tryptophan, this likely results from a read error. The chain has TRBV7-9 and TRBJ2-7; no clear D. Germline-derived CDR1 and CDR2 are SEHNR and FQNEAQ (reference sequence). The ends were cut back, 1 base at V and 3 bases at J, with 10 bases in the middle. The CDR3 is 14 residues long. This CDR3 is CASSLVGSYYEQYY. CDR3 in DNA: TGTGCCAGCAGCTTAGTTGGCAGCTACTACGAGCAGTACTAC.

Only a few counts were recorded for this clonotype. The chain links TRBV7-6 to TRBJ2-7; possible D gene TRBD1, 6 bases. This CDR3 has 13 residues. V dropped 5 bases and J dropped 2 bases, with 10 bases sitting between them. The germline CDR1 and CDR2 sequences are SGHVS and FNYEAQ. The CDR3 loop is CASSNRQAYEQYF. CDR3 bases: TGTGCCAGCAGCAACCGACAGGCCTACGAGCAGTACTTC.

V and J are TRBV7-9 and TRBJ1-1; perhaps TRBD1 as D (5 bases). The CDR3 loop spans 14 amino acids. The V end lost 5 bases, the J end lost 2 bases, and 12 bases lay between the germline ends. Germline CDR1 is SEHNR and CDR2 is FQNEAQ (reference sequence). CDR3 sequence reads: CASSTRQRNTEAFF. CDR3 bases: TGTGCCAGCAGCACCAGACAGAGAAACACTGAAGCTTTCTTT.

The chain joins TRBV7-2 to TRBJ2-5; 7 bases fit TRBD2. V lost 5 bases, J lost 2 bases, and 8 bases stayed unmatched. Germline V lookup: CDR1 SGHTA, CDR2 FQGNSA. The CDR3 extends over 15 amino acids. The CDR3 is CASSPSGSGQETQYF. The CDR3 DNA sequence: TGTGCCAGCAGCCCCTCGGGTAGCGGGCAAGAGACCCAGTACTTC.

The chain combines TRBV11-2 with TRBJ1-1; D is possibly TRBD1 (6 bases). This CDR3 contains 15 residues. Trimming shortened V by 5 bases and J by 7 bases, and 20 bases separated the two germline ends. The germline V gene has CDR1 SGHAT and CDR2 FQNNGV. The CDR3 protein is CASSARTSDRLEAFF. The CDR3 DNA reads as TGTGCCAGCAGCGCTAGAACCTCGGACAGACTTGAAGCTTTCTTT.

This clonotype has a single count. This chain links TRBV10-3 with TRBJ1-6; TRBD1 agrees at 7 bases. J lost 7 bases, V lost 5 bases, and 5 bases had no gene match. Germline CDR1 ENHRY, CDR2 SYGVKD. The CDR3 totals 14 residues. The DNA of the CDR3 is TGTGCCATCAGTCAGGGACAGATGAATTCACCCCTCCACTTT. This encodes CAISQGQMNSPLHF.

In this sample, this clonotype turned up a few times. The chain employs TRBV7-9 and TRBJ2-6, with unresolved D. Germline values: CDR1 SEHNR, CDR2 FQNEAQ (reference sequence). This CDR3 has 17 residues. Trimming stripped 2 bases from V and 0 bases from J, with 11 bases between. This CDR3 reads CASSLPRSRSGANVLTF. The CDR3 nucleotides read TGTGCCAGCAGCTTACCCCGGAGCCGCTCTGGGGCCAACGTCCTGACTTTC.

The chain is built from TRBV6-6 and TRBJ2-3, with 14 bases aligning to TRBD2. The J segment lost 11 bases and the V segment lost 2 bases, leaving 3 bases of the junction unmatched. CDR1 is MNHNY and CDR2 is SVGAGI in the germline V gene (reference sequence). The CDR3 is 14 residues long. In DNA, the CDR3 is TGTGCCAGCAGTTACGGGACTAGCGGGAGCGGGCAGTATTTT. It yields the protein CASSYGTSGSGQYF.

This rearrangement joins TRBV4-3 to TRBJ2-5; 8 positions agree with TRBD2. The trim removed 0 bases at V and 11 bases at J, leaving 11 bases unmatched. Germline values: CDR1 LGHNA, CDR2 YSLEER. This CDR3 region has 15 residues. The CDR3 nucleotides are TGCGCCAGCAGCCAAGATTACGGGACTAGTGGAGAGCAGTACTTC. Its protein product is CASSQDYGTSGEQYF.

The chain uses TRBV29-1 and TRBJ2-3; 15 bases line up with TRBD2. CDR1 SQVTM and CDR2 ANQGSEA come from the germline V gene. This CDR3 is 20 amino acids long. J gave up 5 bases and V 4 bases, and 19 bases lay outside the gene matches. The CDR3 sequence: CSVGGFPYRTSGGALDTQYF. CDR3 coding DNA: TGCAGCGTTGGGGGGTTCCCCTACCGGACTAGCGGGGGGGCCCTAGATACGCAGTATTTT.

On this clonotype: At one boundary the junction diverges from the germline segment, which might be a read error. The chain carries TRBV30 and TRBJ2-3; D perhaps matches TRBD2 (5 bases). This CDR3 is built from 12 residues. Germline V lookup: CDR1 GTSNPN, CDR2 SVGIG (reference sequence). The CDR3 nucleotides read TGTGCCGGGAGCAGTTCGACAGATACGCAGTATTTT. It is translated as CAGSSSTDTQYF.

This clonotype was recorded at least ten times. V and J are TRBV10-3 and TRBJ2-1; TRBD2 matches at 8 bases. J was trimmed by 8 bases and V by 4 bases; bases with no gene match: 7. Germline lookup yields CDR1 ENHRY and CDR2 SYGVKD. The CDR3 is 14 residues long. The CDR3 DNA reads as TGTGCCATCAGTGCAAGCGGGAGTTTCGATGAGCAGTTCTTC. It codes for CAISASGSFDEQFF.

The chain has TRBV2 and TRBJ1-2; tentatively, D is TRBD1 (5 bases). This CDR3 is 13 amino acids long. V lost 4 bases and J lost 11, with 17 bases in between. Germline V CDR1 and CDR2: SNHLY, FYNNEI. CDR3 protein: CASSAPPDRGYTF. CDR3 in DNA: TGTGCCAGCAGTGCGCCTCCCGATAGGGGATACACCTTC.

The rearrangement links TRBV21-1 to TRBJ1-6. TRBV21-1 counts as a pseudogene. The CDR3 has 18 amino acids. The CDR3 sequence is CASSSGRPNGDPNSPLHF. The DNA for the CDR3 is TGTGCCAGCAGCTCCGGCAGGCCCAATGGGGATCCCAATTCACCCCTCCACTTT.

This chain links TRBV28 with TRBJ1-1, with D perhaps TRBD1 (5 bases). The CDR3 has 13 residues. Deletions cut 8 bases from V and 1 base from J, with 11 bases between. CDR1 is MDHEN, CDR2 SYDVKM, per germline. CDR3 coding DNA: TGTGCCAGCCATCGGAGGGGGAACACTGAAGCTTTCTTT. Protein product: CASHRRGNTEAFF. The full variable domain, with the rest looked up from reference TRBV28 and TRBJ1-1, is DVKVTQSSRYLVKRTGEKVFLECVQDMDHENMFWYRQDPGLGLRLIYFSYDVKMKEKGDIPEGYSVSREKKERFSLILESASTNQTSMYLCASHRRGNTEAFFGQGTRLTVV.

This rearrangement joins TRBV28 to TRBJ2-7; 7 nucleotides line up with TRBD1. V lost 5 bases and J lost 0; bases outside the gene matches: 4. The germline V gene encodes CDR1 MDHEN and CDR2 SYDVKM. The CDR3 has 14 amino acids. In DNA, the CDR3 is TGTGCCAGCAGTGGCGACAGGGACTCCTACGAGCAGTACTTC. Amino acids: CASSGDRDSYEQYF. Full variable domain (rest looked up from reference TRBV28 and TRBJ2-7): DVKVTQSSRYLVKRTGEKVFLECVQDMDHENMFWYRQDPGLGLRLIYFSYDVKMKEKGDIPEGYSVSREKKERFSLILESASTNQTSMYLCASSGDRDSYEQYFGPGTRLTVT.